This entry lists 19 T cell receptor beta chains sequenced from one sample in a study of molecular identifiers for immune sequencing clone quantification. One entry per CDR3 protein results from TCRdb running MiXCR on the PCR reads. Of under 800,000 distinct CDR3 sequences listed, over 25% are singletons. The source material was naive CD8+ T cells from blood, with Jurkat cell RNA spiked in. Indicated subset: FACS-sorted CD8+CD4-CCR7+CD45RA+ naive T cells. These receptors were collected from a human donor in good health. Some libraries in this study had Jurkat cell RNA spiked in.

This clonotype has at least ten counts. V usage is TRBV5-4 and J usage is TRBJ2-3; D is undetermined. The germline V gene encodes CDR1 SGHNT and CDR2 YYREEE (reference sequence). The ends were cut back, 0 bases at V and 7 bases at J, with 6 bases in the middle. There are 12 residues in the CDR3. The CDR3 loop reads CASSLDLNTQYF. The CDR3 nucleotides are TGTGCCAGCAGCTTGGATCTGAATACGCAGTATTTT.

Only a few counts were recorded for this clonotype. J is TRBJ1-6 and V is TRBV12-3 or TRBV12-4; D possibly corresponds to TRBD1 (6 bases). The CDR3 extends over 17 amino acids. V was shortened by 5 bases and J by 6 bases, with 20 bases between the two germline ends. CDR3 loop: CASSPRGQRGPNSPLHF. In DNA form, the CDR3 reads TGTGCCAGCAGTCCGAGAGGACAGCGAGGCCCTAATTCACCCCTCCACTTT.

About this clonotype itself: One junction end disagrees with the germline gene, perhaps due to a read error. The J gene is TRBJ2-3, the V gene TRBV7-6; 12 positions match TRBD2. Germline-derived CDR1 and CDR2 are SGHVS and FNYEAQ. This CDR3 comprises 14 residues. CDR3 DNA sequence: TGTGCCAGCAGCCCTAGCGGGGGGGCAGATTCGCAGTATTTT. Its protein product is CASSPSGGADSQYF. Together with reference TRBV7-6 and TRBJ2-3, the CDR3 gives the full variable domain: GAGVSQSPRYKVTKRGQDVALRCDPISGHVSLYWYRQALGQGPEFLTYFNYEAQQDKSGLPNDRFSAERPEGSISTLTIQRTEQRDSAMYRCASSPSGGADSQYFGPGTRLTVL.

CDR3 region: CASSSLGGGEQFF. CDR3 sequence (DNA): TGTGCCAGCAGCTCCCTGGGGGGAGGTGAGCAGTTCTTC. The chain employs TRBV7-6 and TRBJ2-1; maybe TRBD2 (6 bases). The germline V and J ends were trimmed by 4 bases and 9 bases, with 13 bases remaining between them. Per germline, CDR1 SGHVS and CDR2 FNYEAQ. The CDR3 spans 13 residues.

This clonotype was picked up a small number of times. With a much larger clone just one base away, this may be a read error. The CDR3 coding sequence is TGCGCCCGCAGCCAAGATTCGGGGATGGGCAATCAGCCCCAGCATTTT. As protein: CARSQDSGMGNQPQHF. The chain employs TRBV4-3 and TRBJ1-5; D not certain. The germline gives CDR1 LGHNA, CDR2 YSLEER. CDR3 length: 16 residues.

The genes are TRBV19 and TRBJ2-7; 7 bases line up with TRBD1. CDR1 and CDR2 from the germline V gene are LNHDA and SQIVND (reference sequence). The CDR3 contains 13 residues. V lost 9 bases and J lost 3; bases outside the gene matches: 8. In DNA, the CDR3 is TGTGCCAGCCGGGACAGCCTACGCTACGAGCAGTACTTC. Its protein product is CASRDSLRYEQYF. The full variable domain, completed using reference TRBV19 and TRBJ2-7, is DGGITQSPKYLFRKEGQNVTLSCEQNLNHDAMYWYRQDPGQGLRLIYYSQIVNDFQKGDIAEGYSVSREKKESFPLTVTSAQKNPTAFYLCASRDSLRYEQYFGPGTRLTVT.

The chain carries TRBV7-6 and TRBJ2-1; 7 nucleotides match TRBD2. Trimming removed 5 bases from V and 10 bases from J; junction bases left unmatched: 5. Per the germline V gene, CDR1 is SGHVS and CDR2 is FNYEAQ. This CDR3 contains 12 residues. CDR3 region: CASSPTSWEQFF. CDR3 nucleotide sequence: TGTGCCAGCAGCCCGACTAGCTGGGAGCAGTTCTTC.

Remarks on this clonotype: A clone one base away is much larger, so this may be a read error. The J gene is TRBJ1-4, the V gene TRBV19, with 9 bases identical to TRBD1. In germline, CDR1 is LNHDA, CDR2 SQIVND (reference sequence). The CDR3 covers 14 residues. The CDR3 protein is CVSSAGTGSEKLFF. CDR3 nucleotide sequence: TGTGTCAGTAGTGCCGGGACAGGGTCTGAAAAACTGTTTTTT. The full variable domain, its missing parts supplied by reference TRBV19 and TRBJ1-4, is DGGITQSPKYLFRKEGQNVTLSCEQNLNHDAMYWYRQDPGQGLRLIYYSQIVNDFQKGDIAEGYSVSREKKESFPLTVTSAQKNPTAFYLCVSSAGTGSEKLFFGSGTQLSVL.

This clonotype was seen ten or more times. The chain couples TRBV7-9 to TRBJ2-3; possibly TRBD2 for D (5 bases). This CDR3 comprises 14 residues. Germline assignment: CDR1 SEHNR and CDR2 FQNEAQ (reference sequence). With 2 bases removed from V and 5 bases from J, the gap between germline ends came to 11 bases. Here the CDR3 reads CASSLLTAGDTQYF. The CDR3 bases are TGTGCCAGCAGCTTATTGACGGCGGGAGATACGCAGTATTTT.

Points on this clonotype: The junction shows a germline mismatch at one end, possibly a read error. The chain uses TRBV24-1 and TRBJ2-3; 9 bases match TRBD2. CDR1 and CDR2 from the germline V gene are KGHDR and SFDVKD. This CDR3 spans 15 amino acids. Here the CDR3 DNA reads TGTGCCACCAGCAGCGGGGGGCCCCACACAAATACGCAGTATTTT. This sequence encodes CATSSGGPHTNTQYF.

This clonotype was seen a few times. The chain has TRBV3-1 and TRBJ1-2; D may be TRBD1 (5 bases). Germline loops: CDR1 LGHDT, CDR2 YNNKEL (reference sequence). Between the trimmed V and J ends, which lost 6 bases and 3 bases, there was a span of 14 bases. The CDR3 has 14 amino acids. The CDR3 nucleotides are TGTGCCAGCAGTGACGGGACCGATCACTATGGCTACACCTTC. This sequence encodes CASSDGTDHYGYTF.

This clonotype showed up many times. Here the CDR3 reads CASSRRDGDSYEQYF. In nucleotides, the CDR3 is TGTGCCAGTAGTCGCCGGGACGGAGACTCCTACGAGCAGTACTTC. The V gene is TRBV19, the J gene TRBJ2-7; either TRBD1 or TRBD2 may fit D (5 bases each). CDR1 and CDR2 from the germline V gene are LNHDA and SQIVND (reference sequence). The CDR3 is made up of 15 amino acids. The V end lost 5 bases, the J end lost 0 bases, and 14 bases lay between the germline ends. The entire variable domain, with the rest obtained from reference TRBV19 and TRBJ2-7, is as follows: DGGITQSPKYLFRKEGQNVTLSCEQNLNHDAMYWYRQDPGQGLRLIYYSQIVNDFQKGDIAEGYSVSREKKESFPLTVTSAQKNPTAFYLCASSRRDGDSYEQYFGPGTRLTVT.

The genes are TRBV4-3 and TRBJ1-2; D ambiguous. V shed 4 bases and J shed 5 bases, with 2 bases lying between them. Germline CDR1 LGHNA, CDR2 YSLEER. The CDR3 sequence is 10 residues long. The CDR3 region has the DNA TGCGCCAGCAGCCGATATGGCTACACCTTC. This sequence encodes CASSRYGYTF.

This clonotype was seen only a few times. J is TRBJ1-1 and V is TRBV7-9, with TRBD1 as a possible D gene (5 bases). V shed 7 bases and J shed 4 bases, with 22 bases lying between them. From germline, CDR1 is SEHNR and CDR2 FQNEAQ (reference sequence). The CDR3 extends over 16 amino acids. Written as DNA, the CDR3 is TGTGCCAGCACCCCGCCGCCAGGGAAAGAAGTCACTGAAGCTTTCTTT. Translated, it gives CASTPPPGKEVTEAFF.

The chain recombines TRBV27 with TRBJ1-1; D is possibly TRBD1 (5 bases). Germline assignment: CDR1 MNHEY and CDR2 SMNVEV (reference sequence). V dropped 3 bases and J dropped 4 bases, with 12 bases sitting between them. This CDR3 spans 14 amino acids. The CDR3 region is CASSFHYGATEAFF. The CDR3 nucleotides are TGTGCCAGCAGTTTTCATTACGGGGCCACTGAAGCTTTCTTT.

Concerning this clonotype: This may arise from a read error, as a much more abundant clone is one base away. V is TRBV29-1 and J is TRBJ2-5, with D perhaps matching TRBD1 or TRBD2 (6 bases each). Germline CDR1 is SQVTM and CDR2 is ANQGSEA. CDR3 size: 13 residues. The CDR3 is CSGTTGTVEAQYF. CDR3 in DNA: TGCAGCGGGACTACAGGGACGGTAGAGGCCCAGTACTTC.

A word on this clonotype: Germline and junction disagree at one end, which may indicate a read error. The chain combines TRBV5-8 with TRBJ1-1; TRBD1 is a possible D gene (5 bases). CDR3 length equals 15 residues. CDR1 is SGHTS, CDR2 YDEGEE, per germline. The CDR3, as DNA: TGTGCCAGCGGCTTGTATAGTATGGGGGGCACTGAAGCTTTCTTT. It encodes CASGLYSMGGTEAFF.

The chain employs TRBV24-1 and TRBJ2-3, with D perhaps being TRBD1 or TRBD2 (5 bases each). With 4 bases removed from V and 7 bases from J, the gap between germline ends came to 14 bases. The CDR3 has 14 amino acids. CDR1 is KGHDR, CDR2 SFDVKD, per germline. The CDR3 protein is CATSEGPAANTQYF. The DNA of the CDR3 is TGTGCCACCAGTGAGGGACCAGCGGCAAATACGCAGTATTTT.

This clonotype has a count of ten or more. J is TRBJ2-4 and V is TRBV4-3; a possible D gene is TRBD1 (6 bases). In germline, CDR1 is LGHNA, CDR2 YSLEER. The length of the CDR3 is 18 residues. V lost 0 bases and J 3 bases, leaving 18 bases between the germline ends. The CDR3 DNA follows: TGCGCCAGCAGCCAAGATGTGGGCAGGGGCTTTGACAAAAACATTCAGTACTTC. It is translated as CASSQDVGRGFDKNIQYF.